This T cell receptor beta chain was captured by sequencing in a study of T-cell reconstitution after alpha-beta-depleted transplantation in children. As concerns this clonotype: It may be a read error: a sequence one base away is much more abundant.

Using unique molecular identifiers, the investigators prepared the TCRbeta library. Each CDR3 protein is one row after TCRdb ran MiXCR on the PCR reads. The data contain tens of thousands of distinct CDR3 sequences, approximately 4.4% of them singletons. The CDR3 loop spans 18 amino acids. This sample comprised PBMCs, mostly from graft donor cells, obtained 180 days after TCRalphabeta/CD19-depleted stem cell transplant. V usage is TRBV12-3 or TRBV12-4 and J usage is TRBJ1-4, with 7 nucleotides matching TRBD1. The clonotype originates from a boy under three years old who had a stem cell transplant for acute myeloid leukemia, so the T cells may come from the graft donor. The CDR3 protein is CAISFHPGTESPNEKLFF. CDR3 sequence (DNA): TGTGCCATCAGTTTCCACCCCGGGACAGAGAGTCCTAATGAAAAACTGTTTTTT.